Listed below are T cell receptor beta chains from one sample, sequenced in a study of blood T cell repertoires in COVID-19. Profiling relied on immunoSEQ multiplex PCR, and the TCRdb table lists in-frame clones only, not all of them. The sample yields 150,000 or so clones, over 80% seen once. The sequenced sample consisted of peripheral blood. The source of these receptors is a woman aged 45 to 65 with acute or convalescent COVID-19. Each CDR3 is given without its conserved first and last residue.

TRBJ2-2 TRBV3-1/TRBV3-2 ASSPGRTGPTGELF
TRBJ1-1 TRBV5-1 ASSPGSYWGRQGYNTEAF
TRBJ1-3 TRBV6-5 ASSSGATGNTIY
TRBJ2-1 TRBV3-1/TRBV3-2 ASSRGSRLAEYNEQF
TRBJ1-2 TRBV5-8 ASSDPGTANYGYT
TRBJ1-6 TRBV6-5 ASRPAGGNSPLH
TRBJ1-1 TRBV30 AWSPQGSEAF
TRBJ2-7 TRBV28 ASSKPGLQDYEQY
TRBJ2-7 TRBV7-6 ASSLNSGLTDEQY
TRBJ2-7 TRBV5-4 ASSLQGGTEQY
TRBJ1-6 TRBV2 ASSRDRGGSPLH
TRBJ2-3 TRBV28 ASSPQAGYDTDTQY
TRBJ2-7 TRBV6-2/TRBV6-3 ASSHGLAGRYEQY
TRBJ1-2 TRBV28 ASSPPLALRYGYT
TRBJ1-4 TRBV2 ASHQQGAMQTNEKLF
TRBJ1-2 TRBV18 ASSGTGTDGYT
TRBJ2-4 TRBV19 ASSMWDKPSIQY
TRBJ2-1 TRBV24-1 ATSDLLAGEQF
TRBJ2-2 TRBV7-9 ASSLVLIGGEKVGVKLF
TRBJ1-5 TRBV12-3/TRBV12-4 ASSPNRDRAQH
TRBJ1-5 TRBV3-1/TRBV3-2 ASSPGQGHSNQPQH
TRBJ2-5 TRBV7-2 ASSSLAGVRETQY
TRBJ2-2 TRBV7-7 ASSLASGRTGELF
TRBJ1-1 TRBV5-6 ASSLVHLWATEAF
TRBJ1-1 TRBV6-5 ASSQSGGNTEAF
TRBJ1-2 TRBV19 ASRGTGPNYGYT
TRBJ1-3 TRBV4-1 ASSPGRAYSGNTIY
TRBJ1-4 TRBV15 ATSREVKSLNEKLF
TRBJ2-3 TRBV27 ASSPRRGAQGADTQY
TRBJ1-2 TRBV3-1/TRBV3-2 ASSQGLRGNYGYT
TRBJ2-7 TRBV19 ASSRGYSYEQY
TRBJ2-1 TRBV30 AWSVLGPGNEQF
TRBJ1-1 TRBV18 ASSPKSGNTEAF
TRBJ2-7 TRBV3-1/TRBV3-2 ASRPGQGTYEQY
TRBJ1-4 TRBV5-1 ASSFGPGGRSTNEKLF
TRBJ2-7 TRBV10-3 AISESFGSGSTVYEQY
TRBJ2-1 TRBV19 ASGTSSPNEQF
TRBJ2-1 TRBV19 ASSIQPGAIGNEQF
TRBJ1-4 TRBV18 ASSSRSSNEKLF
TRBJ1-3 TRBV7-6 ASSSQGTSGNTIY
TRBJ2-7 TRBV19 ASSISDEYEQY
TRBJ1-2 TRBV6-5 ASSRSGQFGYGYT
TRBJ1-2 TRBV12-3/TRBV12-4 ASSSSGPYGYT
TRBJ1-1 TRBV4-1 ASEALGENTEAF
TRBJ2-7 TRBV7-2 ASSFWQGSYEQY
TRBJ2-1 TRBV5-1 ASWLAGEYSEQF
TRBJ2-3 TRBV6-5 ANRHRGTDTQY
TRBJ2-2 TRBV2 ASSLLRTGETNTGELF
TRBJ2-7 TRBV5-4 ASSLGSSGASYEQY
TRBJ2-1 TRBV7-8 ASSPEGLSSYNEQF
TRBJ1-2 TRBV27 ASSPRQGSNYGYT
TRBJ2-7 TRBV24-1 ATSDYNRGTYEQY
TRBJ2-1 TRBV7-9 ASSGQTGYNEQF
TRBJ2-2 TRBV29-1 SALGGDTGELF
TRBJ2-3 TRBV2 ASGLAGTSILDTQY
TRBJ1-2 TRBV4-1 ASSQVRGIYGYT
TRBJ1-2 TRBV4-1 ASSQEGRAEYGYT
TRBJ2-7 TRBV11-2 ASSFPGQGTYEQY
TRBJ1-1 TRBV7-6 ASSSWRTGAF